This T cell receptor (beta chain) was captured in a study of cytomegalovirus exposure and HLA in healthy donors. Study details: T cells numbering some 170 million yielded 95 million to 140 million unique TCR beta sequences in an earlier analysis. Early on, a data release was issued that held 80 million or so unique TCRs from HLA-typed donors.

Points from the study as a whole: Another analysis was done later, and it associated around 15,000 TCR beta sequences with HLA alleles at 0.05 false discovery rate. DRB1 had the most TCR associations and HLA-C the fewest, a later analysis found, with rates varying by HLA locus.

Germline CDR1 and CDR2: SGHTA and FQGNSA. The CDR3 covers 16 residues. V lost 2 bases, J lost 1 base, and 6 bases stayed unmatched. Vbeta (60) and Jbeta (13) primers were used in the PCR. Clones were read by immunoSEQ multiplex PCR, and TCRdb kept only the in-frame ones, dropping some. The data hold 140,000 to 150,000 clones, with around four fifths observed a single time. Worth noting for this clone: Its antigen remains unidentified.

V and J are TRBV7-2 and TRBJ2-7, with 9 bases that match TRBD1. The clonotype originates from a male donor in good health and CMV-seronegative. The sample taken for sequencing was PBMCs. CDR3 sequence: CASSLNRGPSSYEQYF. CDR3 sequence (DNA): TGTGCCAGCAGCTTAAACAGGGGGCCCTCGTCCTACGAGCAGTACTTC. Full variable domain (outside the CDR3, taken from reference TRBV7-2 and TRBJ2-7): GAGVSQSPSNKVTEKGKDVELRCDPISGHTALYWYRQSLGQGLEFLIYFQGNSAPDKSGLPSDRFSAERTGGSVSTLTIQRTQQEDSAVYLCASSLNRGPSSYEQYFGPGTRLTVT.